A selection of T cell receptor beta chains follows, all from one sample in a study of blood T cell repertoires in COVID-19. Clones were sequenced by immunoSEQ multiplex PCR, and TCRdb holds only the in-frame ones, with some missing. The sample lists 45,000 to 65,000 clones, 85% to 95% occurring once. The specimen sequenced was peripheral blood. These receptors all stem from a man aged 50 to 60 with acute or convalescent COVID-19. The CDR3 runs from the conserved cysteine through the conserved F or W. A D gene is named only where the DNA matches it firmly. Some rows have no size entry. The others give once, few or many, or a class for an expanded clone.

v_gene: TRBV19; abundance: few; j_gene: TRBJ1-4; d_gene: TRBD1; CDR3nt: TGTGCCAGTAGTATAGCCGGGACAGGGGGCGTCAAGCTGTTTTTT; CDR3aa: CASSIAGTGGVKLFF
v_gene: TRBV6-5; abundance: .; j_gene: TRBJ1-3; d_gene: .; CDR3nt: TGTGCCAGCAGTTACTCGAGACACTCTGGAAACACCATATATTTT; CDR3aa: CASSYSRHSGNTIYF
v_gene: TRBV11-3; abundance: .; j_gene: TRBJ1-2; d_gene: .; CDR3nt: TGTGCCAGCAGCTTAGGACGGAGAGTTTCCTTC; CDR3aa: CASSLGRRVSF
v_gene: TRBV2; abundance: once; j_gene: TRBJ1-2; d_gene: TRBD1; CDR3nt: TGTGCCAGCAGTTGGACAGGGGGCGATGGCTACACCTTC; CDR3aa: CASSWTGGDGYTF
v_gene: TRBV7-8; abundance: .; j_gene: TRBJ2-5; d_gene: .; CDR3nt: TGTGCCAGCAGCCCGCCTAAAGAGGAGACCCAGTACTTC; CDR3aa: CASSPPKEETQYF
v_gene: TRBV7-9; abundance: .; j_gene: TRBJ1-4; d_gene: .; CDR3nt: TGTGCCAGCAGCTTAGGGAGATCAACTAATGAAAAACTGTTTTTT; CDR3aa: CASSLGRSTNEKLFF
v_gene: TRBV5-1; abundance: .; j_gene: TRBJ1-1; d_gene: .; CDR3nt: TGCGCCAGCAGCCTGTGGGGTCGAGGGGACGCGGGGGACACTGAAGCTTTCTTT; CDR3aa: CASSLWGRGDAGDTEAFF
v_gene: TRBV11-3; abundance: .; j_gene: TRBJ2-2; d_gene: .; CDR3nt: TGTGCCAGCAGCTTAGAGACTAGGGTCGGGGAGCTGTTTTTT; CDR3aa: CASSLETRVGELFF
v_gene: TRBV7-8; abundance: .; j_gene: TRBJ2-1; d_gene: TRBD2; CDR3nt: TGTGCCAGCAGCCCAGTAGCGGGAGCCTACAATGAGCAGTTCTTC; CDR3aa: CASSPVAGAYNEQFF
v_gene: TRBV28; abundance: once; j_gene: TRBJ1-1; d_gene: .; CDR3nt: TGTGCCAGCAGTGGGCCCCAAAGGAACACTGAAGCTTTCTTT; CDR3aa: CASSGPQRNTEAFF
v_gene: TRBV5-1; abundance: .; j_gene: TRBJ2-7; d_gene: .; CDR3nt: TGCGCCAGCAGCTTGAATCCCCCCGCCTACGAGCAGTACTTC; CDR3aa: CASSLNPPAYEQYF
v_gene: TRBV6-5; abundance: .; j_gene: TRBJ2-7; d_gene: TRBD1; CDR3nt: TGTGCCAGCAGAGACCTAGGGACAGGGGCGGCTTTC; CDR3aa: CASRDLGTGAAF
v_gene: TRBV7-9; abundance: once; j_gene: TRBJ2-1; d_gene: TRBD2; CDR3nt: TGTGCCAGCGGGCCCCGGGGACTAGCGGGAGGGGAGGGGTTTAATGAGCAGTTCTTC; CDR3aa: CASGPRGLAGGEGFNEQFF
v_gene: TRBV7-9; abundance: .; j_gene: TRBJ2-2; d_gene: .; CDR3nt: TGTGCCAGCACCTACAGGGCGAACACCGGGGAGCTGTTTTTT; CDR3aa: CASTYRANTGELFF
v_gene: TRBV19; abundance: .; j_gene: TRBJ2-1; d_gene: TRBD2; CDR3nt: TGTGCCAGTAGTAGGGCTAGCGGGAGAAATGAGCAGTTCTTC; CDR3aa: CASSRASGRNEQFF
v_gene: TRBV5-5; abundance: .; j_gene: TRBJ1-1; d_gene: TRBD1; CDR3nt: TGTGCCAGCAGCCGGAGACCGGGACAGGGTAGTATGACTGAAGCTTTCTTT; CDR3aa: CASSRRPGQGSMTEAFF
v_gene: TRBV7-9; abundance: .; j_gene: TRBJ2-7; d_gene: TRBD1; CDR3nt: TGTGCCAGCAGCTCACCGGGGACAGGAGTATACGAGCAGTACTTC; CDR3aa: CASSSPGTGVYEQYF
v_gene: TRBV9; abundance: .; j_gene: TRBJ2-2; d_gene: .; CDR3nt: TGTGCCAGCAGCGTAAGGACGGGAGTTGAAACCGGGGAGCTGTTTTTT; CDR3aa: CASSVRTGVETGELFF
v_gene: TRBV19; abundance: .; j_gene: TRBJ2-3; d_gene: TRBD2; CDR3nt: TGTGCCAGTAACACCCCGCCCGGGGGGGGAGGGACAGATACGCAGTATTTT; CDR3aa: CASNTPPGGGGTDTQYF
v_gene: TRBV13; abundance: .; j_gene: TRBJ2-1; d_gene: TRBD2; CDR3nt: TGTGCCAGCAGCTTATTGCCTAGCGGGCTTCGCCATGAGCAGTTCTTC; CDR3aa: CASSLLPSGLRHEQFF
v_gene: TRBV6-5; abundance: .; j_gene: TRBJ1-2; d_gene: .; CDR3nt: TGTGCCAGCAGTTCTCCCCAGAGGGGGGGTTTTGGCTACACCTTC; CDR3aa: CASSSPQRGGFGYTF
v_gene: TRBV28; abundance: once; j_gene: TRBJ2-7; d_gene: TRBD2; CDR3nt: TGTGCCAGCAGAAGGACTAGCAAACCCTACGAGCAGTACTTC; CDR3aa: CASRRTSKPYEQYF
v_gene: TRBV12-3/TRBV12-4; abundance: .; j_gene: TRBJ2-5; d_gene: .; CDR3nt: TGTGCCAGCAGTACCCGACAGGGTGGGACTCCGGACTTC; CDR3aa: CASSTRQGGTPDF
v_gene: TRBV6-1; abundance: once; j_gene: TRBJ2-7; d_gene: .; CDR3nt: TGTGCCAGCAGTGACCAGGGGGGCTCCTACGAGCAGTACTTC; CDR3aa: CASSDQGGSYEQYF
v_gene: TRBV18; abundance: .; j_gene: TRBJ2-1; d_gene: .; CDR3nt: TGTGCCAGCTCAAGGTCGGGAAACAATGAGCAGTTCTTC; CDR3aa: CASSRSGNNEQFF
v_gene: TRBV27; abundance: .; j_gene: TRBJ2-7; d_gene: .; CDR3nt: TGTGCCAGCAGTTGGAGGGGGCTGGACGAGCAGTACTTC; CDR3aa: CASSWRGLDEQYF
v_gene: TRBV7-9; abundance: .; j_gene: TRBJ2-5; d_gene: .; CDR3nt: TGTGCCAGCAGCCCCCCCGGGGGAGGTGTGGAGACCCAGTACTTC; CDR3aa: CASSPPGGGVETQYF